Below, one TCR beta chain is given with its context. This specimen belongs to a study of shared clonotypes between healthy human individuals. Using immunoSEQ multiplex PCR, the repertoire was profiled, and TCRdb retains in-frame clones only, with some absent. The sample holds about 1,800,000 clones, about 95% seen once. V dropped 1 base and J dropped 4 bases, with 9 bases sitting between them. From germline, CDR1 is SGHDT and CDR2 YYEEEE. The CDR3 covers 14 residues. Naive CD8 cells were CD45RO-negative, positively selected for CCR7, excluding terminally differentiated effector memory CD45RA+ cells. V gene TRBV5-6 combines with J gene TRBJ1-5; no firm D call. This TCR derives from a man aged 18 to 35 in good health. The sample was naive CD8+ T cells sorted from blood. The CDR3 loop is CASSLRDGNQPQHF. The CDR3 DNA sequence: TGTGCCAGCAGCTTGCGAGACGGTAATCAGCCCCAGCATTTT.